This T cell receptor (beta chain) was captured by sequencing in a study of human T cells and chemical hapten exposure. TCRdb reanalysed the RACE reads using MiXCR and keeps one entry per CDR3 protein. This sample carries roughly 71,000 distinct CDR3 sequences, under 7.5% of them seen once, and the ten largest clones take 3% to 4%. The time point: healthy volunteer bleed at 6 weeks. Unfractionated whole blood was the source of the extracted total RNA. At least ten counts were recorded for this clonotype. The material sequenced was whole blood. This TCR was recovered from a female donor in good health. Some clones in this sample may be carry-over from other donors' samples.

CDR3 in DNA: TGTGCCAGCAGAACCCCTAGCGATGAGCAGTTCTTC. It yields the protein CASRTPSDEQFF. The chain is built from TRBV12-3 or TRBV12-4 and TRBJ2-1, with D perhaps matching TRBD2 (6 bases). Between the trimmed V and J ends, which lost 6 bases and 8 bases, there was a span of 11 bases. The CDR3 runs to 12 residues.